This T cell receptor beta chain was captured in a study of T cells in Graves' hyperthyroidism and ophthalmopathy. Uncontrolled infection, other autoimmune disease, pregnancy and lactation each barred patients from inclusion. Study-wide points: Most clonotypes expanded in thyroid above 0.001 were likewise present in blood.

Of note for this clonotype: Its cognate antigen is unknown.

Regions amplified from RNA transcripts were the TCR beta CDR3 regions. When the TCR CDR3 underwent first-round RT-PCR, the HTBI primer set was used. MiXCR, applied by TCRdb to the multiplex PCR reads, yields one record per CDR3 protein. The data hold around 430,000 distinct CDR3 sequences, with under 15% observed a single time. Germline-derived CDR1 and CDR2 are MNHNS and SASEGT. V was clipped by 3 bases and J by 8 bases, with 5 bases between them. This CDR3 is 12 amino acids long. The chain is built from TRBV6-1 and TRBJ1-6; unclear D gene. This receptor was identified in a woman aged 25 to 39 with Graves' hyperthyroidism. The sample comprised blood. CDR3 sequence reads: CASSESYSPLHF. The CDR3, as DNA: TGTGCCAGCAGTGAGTCCTATTCACCCCTCCACTTT.